Presented here are 29 T cell receptor beta chains from one specimen sequenced in a study of T cell responses to AZD1222 COVID-19 vaccine. Profiled with immunoSEQ multiplex PCR; TCRdb holds only in-frame clones, not every one. The sample contains 75,000 to 100,000 clones, roughly 90% of which appear only once. Sample: peripheral blood, taken on day 0 of AZD1222 vaccination. All receptors come from an adult in good health.

The chain couples TRBV10-3 to TRBJ1-2; the D is unclear. From germline, CDR1 is ENHRY and CDR2 SYGVKD. The V and J ends lost 2 bases and 7 bases respectively, with 5 bases between them. This CDR3 contains 11 residues. CDR3 coding DNA: TGTGCCATCAGTGAGGAGGGTGGCTACACCTTC. Its protein product is CAISEEGGYTF.

CDR3 nucleotide sequence: TGTGCCACCAGCACACCAGGCGGGAGGTCCTACAATGAGCAGTTCTTC. Translated, it gives CATSTPGGRSYNEQFF. The chain has TRBV15 and TRBJ2-1, with TRBD2 matching 8 bases. The CDR3 is made up of 16 amino acids. V was clipped by 4 bases and J by 1 base; unmatched bases: 6. Germline-derived CDR1 and CDR2 are LNHNV and YYDKDF (reference sequence).

Only a few counts were recorded for this clone. V gene TRBV25-1 combines with J gene TRBJ1-5, with D unresolved. Trimming left V 1 base short and J 1 base short, with 11 bases between. The V gene's germline CDR1 is MGHDK and CDR2 SYGVNS. The CDR3 contains 16 residues. As DNA, the CDR3 is TGTGCCAGCAGTGAATCGGGCAAAACGAGCAATCAGCCCCAGCATTTT. Amino acids: CASSESGKTSNQPQHF.

This sequence joins TRBV5-1 and TRBJ1-5; perhaps TRBD1 as D (6 bases). Trimming stripped 0 bases from V and 5 bases from J, with 9 bases between. The CDR3 covers 14 residues. CDR1 and CDR2 from the germline V gene are SGHRS and YFSETQ. DNA of the CDR3: TGCGCCAGCAGCTTGGAGGGGGGTGATCAGCCCCAGCATTTT. Translating gives CASSLEGGDQPQHF. Based on the CDR3 plus reference TRBV5-1 and TRBJ1-5, the full variable domain is KAGVTQTPRYLIKTRGQQVTLSCSPISGHRSVSWYQQTPGQGLQFLFEYFSETQRNKGNFPGRFSGRQFSNSRSEMNVSTLELGDSALYLCASSLEGGDQPQHFGDGTRLSIL.

This clone was seen only once. The chain uses TRBV19 and TRBJ2-1; 9 bases line up with TRBD1. This CDR3 contains 17 residues. Germline V gives CDR1 LNHDA, CDR2 SQIVND (reference sequence). Unmatched junction bases numbered 16, after V lost 3 bases and J lost 10 bases. CDR3 in DNA: TGTGCCAGTAGTATTCGGGGACAGGGTCTGGGGCAATGGGAGCAGTTCTTC. It is translated as CASSIRGQGLGQWEQFF.

This clone was recorded only once. The genes are TRBV11-2 and TRBJ2-2; tentatively, D is TRBD1 (6 bases). CDR1 SGHAT and CDR2 FQNNGV come from the germline V gene. With 6 bases removed from V and 4 bases from J, the gap between germline ends came to 12 bases. The CDR3 has 14 residues. CDR3 nucleotide sequence: TGTGCCAGCAGGCAACAGGGACGCACCGGGGAGCTGTTTTTT. It codes for CASRQQGRTGELFF.

This chain joins TRBV7-6 and TRBJ2-7, with a weak D call TRBD1 (5 bases). Per germline, CDR1 SGHVS and CDR2 FNYEAQ. The CDR3 extends over 17 amino acids. Trimming removed 1 base at V and 2 bases at J, with 18 bases between. CDR3 loop: CASSLVSSGLIPYEQYF. DNA of the CDR3: TGTGCCAGCAGCTTAGTAAGCTCAGGGCTTATCCCCTACGAGCAGTACTTC.

The rearrangement links TRBV18 to TRBJ2-7; 9 bases match TRBD1. Germline V gene lookup returns CDR1 KGHSH and CDR2 LQKENI. This CDR3 has 18 residues. Germline trimming cut 4 bases from V and 2 bases from J; bases unmatched to any gene: 15. The CDR3 protein is CASSQLQGAGPLAYEQYF. The CDR3 DNA reads TGTGCCAGCTCACAACTACAGGGGGCAGGTCCTCTAGCCTACGAGCAGTACTTC.

The V and J genes are TRBV25-1 and TRBJ1-3; D gene ambiguous. Germline V gives CDR1 MGHDK, CDR2 SYGVNS. The CDR3 totals 14 residues. Trimming left V 2 bases short and J 5 bases short, with 10 bases between. For the CDR3, the DNA is TGTGCCAGCAGTGAAGCGAGGGTCAGAAACACCATATATTTT. This translates into CASSEARVRNTIYF. The full variable domain, its missing parts supplied by reference TRBV25-1 and TRBJ1-3, is EADIYQTPRYLVIGTGKKITLECSQTMGHDKMYWYQQDPGMELHLIHYSYGVNSTEKGDLSSESTVSRIRTEHFPLTLESARPSHTSQYLCASSEARVRNTIYFGEGSWLTVV.

CDR3 loop: CASSSSGGTLVNGELFF. As DNA, the CDR3 is TGCGCCAGCAGCTCTTCAGGGGGGACATTGGTTAACGGGGAGCTGTTTTTT. This chain joins TRBV5-1 and TRBJ2-2; D might be TRBD1 (7 bases). Trimming removed 3 bases at V and 7 bases at J, with 22 bases between. The germline V gene encodes CDR1 SGHRS and CDR2 YFSETQ. The CDR3 has 17 residues.

In its sample, this clone was seen once. The chain combines TRBV18 with TRBJ2-7; D might be TRBD1 or TRBD2, each matching 5 bases. The ends were cut back, 5 bases at V and 4 bases at J, with 18 bases in the middle. Germline V gene lookup returns CDR1 KGHSH and CDR2 LQKENI. The length of the CDR3 is 15 residues. Here the CDR3 DNA reads TGTGCCAGCTCAAACCTTCCCGGGACCTCTTACGAGCAGTACTTC. Residues: CASSNLPGTSYEQYF.

The chain combines TRBV11-2 with TRBJ2-3; 8 positions agree with TRBD2. Trimming at V came to 1 base and at J to 6 bases, leaving 6 bases not matched to a gene. There are 15 residues in the CDR3. Looked up from germline, CDR1 is SGHAT and CDR2 is FQNNGV. CDR3 nucleotide sequence: TGTGCCAGCAGCTTAGTAAACGGGAGGGCCGATACGCAGTATTTT. Translating it yields CASSLVNGRADTQYF.

As for this clone: A read error may produce the germline difference seen at one junction end. The V gene is TRBV7-3, the J gene TRBJ1-6; TRBD1 aligns across 12 bases. Per germline, CDR1 SGHTA and CDR2 FQGTGA. There are 17 residues in the CDR3. The DNA for the CDR3 is TGTGCCAGCAGCGTAACCGGGACAGGGGGCGCCGATTCACCCCTCCACTTT. This encodes CASSVTGTGGADSPLHF.

The chain couples TRBV2 to TRBJ2-7; D call uncertain. CDR1 is SNHLY and CDR2 is FYNNEI in the germline V gene. The V and J ends lost 10 bases and 4 bases respectively, with 14 bases between them. The CDR3 has 12 amino acids. The CDR3 DNA follows: TGTGCCACCAATCGACGGAATTACGAGCAGTACTTC. Protein sequence: CATNRRNYEQYF.

The rearrangement links TRBV9 to TRBJ2-7; D is ambiguous. The CDR3 consists of 18 residues. Trimming took 4 bases from V and 3 from J, leaving 26 bases between them. CDR1 and CDR2 from the germline V gene are SGDLS and YYNGEE. This chain's CDR3 is CASSPRGGSTLTNYEQYF. CDR3 coding DNA: TGTGCCAGCAGCCCGAGAGGCGGATCGACCCTGACCAACTACGAGCAGTACTTC.

As concerns this clone: The junction departs from the called germline gene at one end, perhaps through a read error. The chain is built from TRBV5-6 and TRBJ2-1, with 7 bases that match TRBD2. Germline V gives CDR1 SGHDT, CDR2 YYEEEE. The CDR3 is 15 amino acids. This chain's CDR3 is CASTLRREPYNEQFF. CDR3 coding DNA: TGTGCCAGCACCTTGAGGCGGGAGCCCTACAATGAGCAGTTCTTC.

This rearrangement joins TRBV14 to TRBJ1-2; tentative D call: TRBD1 (6 bases). This CDR3 region has 18 residues. V lost 4 bases to trimming and J lost 2 bases, with 23 bases between them. From germline, CDR1 is SGHDN and CDR2 FVKESK. CDR3 sequence (DNA): TGTGCCAGCAGCCCAGGAGGGGGGACCGATCCATACAACTATGGCTACACCTTC. Protein sequence: CASSPGGGTDPYNYGYTF.

V usage is TRBV4-1 and J usage is TRBJ2-7; TRBD1 might be the D (5 bases). V dropped 2 bases and J dropped 4 bases, with 9 bases sitting between them. The CDR3 sequence is 13 residues long. Germline CDR1 and CDR2: MGHRA and YSYEKL. This CDR3 reads CASSQISGYEQYF. The CDR3 bases are TGCGCCAGCAGCCAAATTTCAGGGTACGAGCAGTACTTC.

This chain links TRBV5-1 with TRBJ2-3; 9 bases line up with TRBD2. CDR3 length equals 17 residues. Unmatched junction bases numbered 9, after V lost 0 bases and J lost 4 bases. The germline V gene encodes CDR1 SGHRS and CDR2 YFSETQ. The CDR3 DNA sequence: TGCGCCAGCAGCTTGGATGGGCGGGAGGGTAGAGCAGATACGCAGTATTTT. Translating it yields CASSLDGREGRADTQYF.

The chain uses TRBV30 and TRBJ2-1; 8 bases match TRBD2. The CDR3 spans 14 residues. V lost 0 bases, J lost 6 bases, and 4 bases stayed unmatched. Germline lookup yields CDR1 GTSNPN and CDR2 SVGIG (reference sequence). CDR3 protein: CAWSVSSGGNEQFF. In DNA form, the CDR3 reads TGTGCCTGGAGTGTGTCCAGCGGGGGCAATGAGCAGTTCTTC. The entire variable domain, with the rest obtained from reference TRBV30 and TRBJ2-1, is as follows: SQTIHQWPATLVQPVGSPLSLECTVEGTSNPNLYWYRQAAGRGLQLLFYSVGIGQISSEVPQNLSASRPQDRQFILSSKKLLLSDSGFYLCAWSVSSGGNEQFFGPGTRLTVL.

J is TRBJ2-7 and V is TRBV5-6; no clear D gene. Between the trimmed V and J ends, which lost 0 bases and 1 base, there was a span of 11 bases. Germline assignment: CDR1 SGHDT and CDR2 YYEEEE. The CDR3 spans 15 residues. The CDR3 bases are TGTGCCAGCAGCTTGGGAACGGGTCAGTCCTACGAGCAGTACTTC. Its translation is CASSLGTGQSYEQYF.

The V gene is TRBV18, the J gene TRBJ1-4, with a weak D call TRBD1 (6 bases). CDR3 length: 17 residues. Germline V gene data show CDR1 as KGHSH and CDR2 as LQKENI. V gave up 3 bases and J gave up 0 bases, with 14 bases separating them. The CDR3 coding sequence is TGTGCCAGCTCACCGATTACAGGGACGGCAACTAATGAAAAACTGTTTTTT. This codes for CASSPITGTATNEKLFF.

The CDR3 DNA sequence: TGTGCCTGGAGTGGGCGCTCGGGCACCGGGGAGCTGTTTTTT. As protein: CAWSGRSGTGELFF. The rearrangement links TRBV30 to TRBJ2-2; D unresolved. The CDR3 runs to 14 residues. V was pared by 1 base and J by 4 bases, with 10 bases between. Germline CDR1 reads GTSNPN; CDR2 reads SVGIG (reference sequence).

This chain uses TRBV20-1 with TRBJ2-5; D unclear. Germline V gives CDR1 DFQATT, CDR2 SNEGSKA (reference sequence). V was pared by 5 bases and J by 4 bases, with 8 bases between. This CDR3 has 11 amino acids. The CDR3 nucleotides read TGCAGTGCTGTCCCCTCAGAGACCCAGTACTTC. As protein: CSAVPSETQYF.

The gene calls are TRBV11-1 and TRBJ1-6, with no clear D. The CDR3 is made up of 14 amino acids. Germline CDR1 SGHAT, CDR2 FQDESV (reference sequence). The germline V and J ends were trimmed by 3 bases and 8 bases, with 11 bases remaining between them. CDR3 coding DNA: TGTGCCAGCAGCTTCCGGGGATGGGATTCACCCCTCCACTTT. Protein product: CASSFRGWDSPLHF.

The gene calls are TRBV5-1 and TRBJ2-5, with TRBD1 matching over 8 bases. The germline V gene encodes CDR1 SGHRS and CDR2 YFSETQ. The CDR3 extends over 13 amino acids. Trimming took 4 bases from V and 5 from J; bases not matched to a gene: 4. CDR3 loop: CASSPGTGETQYF. CDR3 bases: TGCGCCAGCAGCCCAGGGACAGGTGAGACCCAGTACTTC.

The rearrangement uses TRBV18 and TRBJ1-6; 10 nucleotides line up with TRBD1. V dropped 2 bases and J dropped 12; count of bases not matched to a gene: 4. The CDR3 spans 14 residues. The germline gives CDR1 KGHSH, CDR2 LQKENI. CDR3 amino acids: CASSPGQGGGPLHF. CDR3 DNA: TGTGCCAGCTCACCAGGACAGGGGGGAGGACCCCTCCACTTT. Full variable domain (remainder filled in from reference TRBV18 and TRBJ1-6): NAGVMQNPRHLVRRRGQEARLRCSPMKGHSHVYWYRQLPEEGLKFMVYLQKENIIDESGMPKERFSAEFPKEGPSILRIQQVVRGDSAAYFCASSPGQGGGPLHFGNGTRLTVT.

This clone was observed once. This chain links TRBV7-6 with TRBJ2-6; D may match TRBD1 or TRBD2 (5 bases each). In germline, CDR1 is SGHVS, CDR2 FNYEAQ. CDR3 length: 20 amino acids. V lost 2 bases and J 1 base, leaving 21 bases between the germline ends. The CDR3 is CASSLLGRGSLSSGANVLTF. CDR3 in DNA: TGTGCCAGCAGCTTACTGGGGCGCGGGTCCCTGTCTTCTGGGGCCAACGTCCTGACTTTC.

The chain uses TRBV4-2 and TRBJ1-1; TRBD1 might be the D (6 bases). The CDR3 is 14 amino acids. The germline V gene has CDR1 LGHNA and CDR2 YNFKEQ. V lost 6 bases, J lost 8 bases, and 19 bases lay in between. The CDR3 sequence is CASRSGGGGREAFF. The CDR3 DNA follows: TGTGCCAGCAGGTCCGGAGGGGGTGGGCGGGAAGCTTTCTTT.